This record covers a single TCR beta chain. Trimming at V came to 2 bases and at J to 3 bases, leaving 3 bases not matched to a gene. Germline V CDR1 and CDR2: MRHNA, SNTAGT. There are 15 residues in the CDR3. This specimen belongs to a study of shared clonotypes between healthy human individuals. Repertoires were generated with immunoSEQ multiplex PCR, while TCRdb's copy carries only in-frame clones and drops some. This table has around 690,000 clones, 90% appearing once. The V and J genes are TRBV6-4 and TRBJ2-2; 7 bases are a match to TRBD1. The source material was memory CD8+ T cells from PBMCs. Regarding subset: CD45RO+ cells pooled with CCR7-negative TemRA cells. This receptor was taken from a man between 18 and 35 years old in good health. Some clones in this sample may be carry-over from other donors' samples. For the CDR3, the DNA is TGTGCCAGCAGTGACACGGGACAGCACACCGGGGAGCTGTTTTTT. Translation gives CASSDTGQHTGELFF.